The rows below give T cell receptor beta chains drawn from one sample of a study of CD8 T cells in ankylosing spondylitis. One entry per CDR3 protein results from TCRdb running MiXCR on the 5' RACE reads. The repertoire includes 180,000 or so distinct CDR3 sequences, around a tenth of them detected once, and approximately 32% sits in the top ten. Sequenced sample: blood, either unsorted or a sorted T cell fraction (not recorded which). These receptors came from a male donor with ankylosing spondylitis or in good health (not recorded which). Both conserved end residues are part of each CDR3. Each record gives: D gene, clone size, J gene, V gene, CDR3 protein, CDR3 DNA. The D gene is left open where the match is weak. Clone size is given for some rows only: seen once, a few or many times, or a class if the clone is expanded.

d_gene: TRBD2; abundance: many; j_gene: TRBJ2-3; v_gene: TRBV5-1; CDR3aa: CASSSSGLAGGPDTQYF; CDR3nt: TGCGCCAGCAGCTCTTCAGGACTAGCGGGGGGCCCAGATACGCAGTATTTT
d_gene: NA; abundance: many; j_gene: TRBJ1-6; v_gene: TRBV28; CDR3aa: CASNSGGDNSPLHF; CDR3nt: TGTGCCAGCAACTCGGGCGGGGATAATTCACCCCTCCACTTT
d_gene: TRBD1; abundance: many; j_gene: TRBJ2-3; v_gene: TRBV28; CDR3aa: CASSSPYRGVSTDTQYF; CDR3nt: TGTGCCAGCAGTTCCCCCTACAGGGGAGTGTCCACAGATACGCAGTATTTT
d_gene: NA; abundance: many; j_gene: TRBJ2-5; v_gene: TRBV7-6; CDR3aa: CASSLESFWETQYF; CDR3nt: TGTGCCAGCAGCTTAGAATCTTTTTGGGAGACCCAGTACTTC
d_gene: NA; abundance: many; j_gene: TRBJ1-5; v_gene: TRBV6-1; CDR3aa: CASTLTKGDNQPQHF; CDR3nt: TGTGCCAGCACCCTTACGAAGGGAGACAATCAGCCCCAGCATTTT
d_gene: NA; abundance: many; j_gene: TRBJ1-2; v_gene: TRBV20-1; CDR3aa: CSARGGKYPPGYTF; CDR3nt: TGCAGTGCTAGGGGCGGGAAATACCCTCCTGGCTACACCTTC
d_gene: NA; abundance: many; j_gene: TRBJ1-1; v_gene: TRBV27; CDR3aa: CASSKDNQGFIAGAFF; CDR3nt: TGTGCCAGCAGTAAAGATAACCAGGGGTTTATAGCTGGAGCTTTCTTT
d_gene: TRBD1; abundance: many; j_gene: TRBJ2-5; v_gene: TRBV5-1; CDR3aa: CASSPRQGQETQYF; CDR3nt: TGCGCCAGCAGCCCCCGACAGGGGCAAGAGACCCAGTACTTC
d_gene: NA; abundance: few; j_gene: TRBJ1-6; v_gene: TRBV20-1; CDR3aa: CSARAGSGSYNSPLHF; CDR3nt: TGCAGTGCTAGGGCAGGGTCGGGCTCCTATAATTCACCCCTCCACTTT
d_gene: NA; abundance: many; j_gene: TRBJ1-1; v_gene: TRBV5-1; CDR3aa: CASSLEGSLNTEAFF; CDR3nt: TGCGCCAGCAGCTTGGAGGGCAGCTTGAACACTGAAGCTTTCTTT
d_gene: NA; abundance: many; j_gene: TRBJ2-5; v_gene: TRBV3-1; CDR3aa: CASSQSSGSETQYF; CDR3nt: TGTGCCAGCAGCCAAAGTTCCGGGAGTGAGACCCAGTACTTC
d_gene: TRBD2; abundance: many; j_gene: TRBJ2-5; v_gene: TRBV20-1; CDR3aa: CSAPPIAGGKETQYF; CDR3nt: TGCAGTGCCCCTCCTATAGCGGGGGGGAAAGAGACCCAGTACTTC
d_gene: NA; abundance: many; j_gene: TRBJ2-5; v_gene: TRBV3-1; CDR3aa: CVSGGRETQYF; CDR3nt: TGTGTTTCCGGGGGCCGAGAGACCCAGTACTTC
d_gene: TRBD1; abundance: many; j_gene: TRBJ1-4; v_gene: TRBV4-1; CDR3aa: CASSQLTGANEKLFF; CDR3nt: TGCGCCAGCAGCCAGCTTACAGGGGCGAATGAAAAACTGTTTTTT
d_gene: NA; abundance: NA; j_gene: TRBJ2-2; v_gene: TRBV11-3; CDR3aa: CASSPDATASDTGELFF; CDR3nt: TGTGCCAGCAGCCCGGACGCCACCGCCTCGGACACCGGGGAGCTGTTTTTT
d_gene: NA; abundance: many; j_gene: TRBJ2-2; v_gene: TRBV29-1; CDR3aa: CSVLARLTGWIGELFF; CDR3nt: TGCAGCGTCCTCGCTCGCCTGACAGGTTGGATCGGGGAGCTGTTTTTT
d_gene: NA; abundance: many; j_gene: TRBJ2-7; v_gene: TRBV5-1; CDR3aa: CASSVSSYEQYF; CDR3nt: TGCGCCAGCAGCGTGAGCTCCTACGAGCAGTACTTC
d_gene: NA; abundance: many; j_gene: TRBJ2-7; v_gene: TRBV3-1; CDR3aa: CASSPQESYEQYF; CDR3nt: TGTGCCAGCAGCCCCCAGGAGAGCTACGAGCAGTACTTC
d_gene: NA; abundance: many; j_gene: TRBJ2-7; v_gene: TRBV12-3/TRBV12-4; CDR3aa: CASSLRREQAHTYYEQYF; CDR3nt: TGTGCCAGCAGTTTGAGGCGAGAACAGGCCCATACCTACTACGAGCAGTACTTC
d_gene: NA; abundance: few; j_gene: TRBJ1-1; v_gene: TRBV6-1; CDR3aa: CASRDRQGSTEAFF; CDR3nt: TGTGCCAGCAGAGACAGGCAAGGCAGCACTGAAGCTTTCTTT
d_gene: TRBD1; abundance: many; j_gene: TRBJ2-2; v_gene: TRBV18; CDR3aa: CASSPLRGHDTGELFF; CDR3nt: TGTGCCAGCTCACCACTGAGGGGGCACGACACCGGGGAGCTGTTTTTT
d_gene: NA; abundance: many; j_gene: TRBJ1-5; v_gene: TRBV24-1; CDR3aa: CATSGFSNQPQHF; CDR3nt: TGTGCCACCAGCGGGTTTAGCAATCAGCCCCAGCATTTT
d_gene: NA; abundance: many; j_gene: TRBJ2-5; v_gene: TRBV29-1; CDR3aa: CSVEAAGGETQYF; CDR3nt: TGCAGCGTTGAAGCGGCAGGGGGGGAGACCCAGTACTTC
d_gene: NA; abundance: many; j_gene: TRBJ1-1; v_gene: TRBV6-1; CDR3aa: CASSMGHRTEAFF; CDR3nt: TGTGCCAGCAGTATGGGTCACAGGACTGAAGCTTTCTTT
d_gene: NA; abundance: many; j_gene: TRBJ2-5; v_gene: TRBV29-1; CDR3aa: CSVETGQGETQYF; CDR3nt: TGCAGCGTTGAGACGGGTCAAGGGGAGACCCAGTACTTC
d_gene: NA; abundance: NA; j_gene: TRBJ2-7; v_gene: TRBV7-9; CDR3aa: CATSNPTDYEQYF; CDR3nt: TGTGCCACCTCAAACCCAACAGACTACGAGCAGTACTTC
d_gene: TRBD1; abundance: NA; j_gene: TRBJ1-4; v_gene: TRBV20-1; CDR3aa: CSALGGRGYANEKLFF; CDR3nt: TGCAGTGCCCTTGGGGGCAGGGGGTACGCTAATGAAAAACTGTTTTTT
d_gene: NA; abundance: few; j_gene: TRBJ2-3; v_gene: TRBV30; CDR3aa: CAWRRDQDTQYF; CDR3nt: TGTGCCTGGAGGAGGGACCAGGATACGCAGTATTTT
d_gene: NA; abundance: few; j_gene: TRBJ2-7; v_gene: TRBV6-5; CDR3aa: CASSSAGFSYEQYF; CDR3nt: TGTGCCAGCAGTTCCGCAGGGTTTTCCTACGAGCAGTACTTC
d_gene: TRBD2; abundance: NA; j_gene: TRBJ2-1; v_gene: TRBV27; CDR3aa: CASYLYGGSGRFNEQFF; CDR3nt: TGTGCCAGCTACCTTTATGGGGGTAGCGGGCGGTTTAATGAGCAGTTCTTC
d_gene: TRBD2; abundance: many; j_gene: TRBJ2-3; v_gene: TRBV10-3; CDR3aa: CAISTGTSDRDTQYF; CDR3nt: TGTGCCATCAGTACCGGGACTAGCGATCGGGATACGCAGTATTTT
d_gene: NA; abundance: many; j_gene: TRBJ1-4; v_gene: TRBV29-1; CDR3aa: CSAAKGATNEKLFF; CDR3nt: TGCAGCGCTGCGAAAGGCGCAACTAATGAAAAACTGTTTTTT
d_gene: NA; abundance: many; j_gene: TRBJ2-5; v_gene: TRBV15; CDR3aa: CATSRDRQETQYF; CDR3nt: TGTGCCACCAGCAGAGATCGACAAGAGACCCAGTACTTC
d_gene: TRBD2; abundance: many; j_gene: TRBJ2-4; v_gene: TRBV3-1; CDR3aa: CASSQDGTSGIFIQYF; CDR3nt: TGTGCCAGCAGCCAAGATGGGACTAGCGGGATCTTCATTCAGTACTTC
d_gene: NA; abundance: many; j_gene: TRBJ2-1; v_gene: TRBV10-3; CDR3aa: CAISESIQNPGNEQFF; CDR3nt: TGTGCCATCAGTGAGTCGATTCAGAACCCCGGCAATGAGCAGTTCTTC
d_gene: NA; abundance: many; j_gene: TRBJ2-7; v_gene: TRBV12-3/TRBV12-4; CDR3aa: CASSLARRTGGDRYF; CDR3nt: TGTGCCAGCAGTTTAGCGCGTCGAACAGGAGGGGATCGGTACTTC
d_gene: TRBD1; abundance: many; j_gene: TRBJ1-6; v_gene: TRBV5-1; CDR3aa: CASSQARDRGNSPLHF; CDR3nt: TGCGCCAGCAGCCAAGCCCGGGACAGGGGAAATTCACCCCTCCACTTT
d_gene: TRBD2; abundance: many; j_gene: TRBJ2-1; v_gene: TRBV29-1; CDR3aa: CSVRLAGGEQFF; CDR3nt: TGCAGCGTCCGACTAGCGGGAGGTGAGCAGTTCTTC
d_gene: TRBD2; abundance: few; j_gene: TRBJ2-1; v_gene: TRBV5-1; CDR3aa: CASSLFGGAYNEQFF; CDR3nt: TGCGCCAGCAGCTTGTTTGGGGGGGCCTACAATGAGCAGTTCTTC
d_gene: NA; abundance: many; j_gene: TRBJ1-6; v_gene: TRBV20-1; CDR3aa: CSARVGASEGTNSPLHF; CDR3nt: TGCAGTGCTAGAGTGGGGGCATCAGAGGGAACTAATTCACCCCTCCACTTT
d_gene: NA; abundance: many; j_gene: TRBJ1-2; v_gene: TRBV20-1; CDR3aa: CSAKHDNYGYTF; CDR3nt: TGCAGTGCTAAGCACGATAACTATGGCTACACCTTC
d_gene: NA; abundance: many; j_gene: TRBJ2-1; v_gene: TRBV29-1; CDR3aa: CSVEETARGEQFF; CDR3nt: TGCAGCGTTGAAGAGACCGCTAGGGGCGAGCAGTTCTTC
d_gene: NA; abundance: many; j_gene: TRBJ1-1; v_gene: TRBV6-1; CDR3aa: CASSRTQLNTEAFF; CDR3nt: TGTGCCAGCAGTCGGACTCAGCTCAACACTGAAGCTTTCTTT
d_gene: NA; abundance: many; j_gene: TRBJ2-1; v_gene: TRBV29-1; CDR3aa: CSALGGSYNEQFF; CDR3nt: TGCAGCGCCCTGGGGGGCTCCTACAATGAGCAGTTCTTC
d_gene: NA; abundance: NA; j_gene: TRBJ2-5; v_gene: TRBV7-6; CDR3aa: CASSLALAGPTQETQYF; CDR3nt: TGTGCCAGCAGCTTAGCACTCGCGGGACCAACACAAGAGACCCAGTACTTC
d_gene: NA; abundance: many; j_gene: TRBJ1-2; v_gene: TRBV5-1; CDR3aa: CASSLVSTGSSGYTF; CDR3nt: TGCGCCAGCAGCTTGGTCAGTACAGGGAGTTCTGGCTACACCTTC